The 21 T cell receptor beta chains reported below all come from one sample, sequenced in a study of T cell responses to AZD1222 COVID-19 vaccine. Method: immunoSEQ multiplex PCR; TCRdb's copy keeps in-frame clones and lacks some. The sample has about 140,000 clones, over 90% seen once. Sequencing used peripheral blood, obtained on day 0 of AZD1222 vaccination. All receptors derive from an adult in good health.

This chain joins TRBV25-1 and TRBJ1-5; tentative D call: TRBD1 (6 bases). CDR3 length: 16 residues. CDR1 and CDR2 (germline): MGHDK, SYGVNS. The germline V and J ends were trimmed by 3 bases and 2 bases, with 14 bases remaining between them. The CDR3: CASSDHTGRGNQPQHF. The CDR3 DNA reads as TGTGCCAGCAGTGACCACACAGGGCGCGGCAATCAGCCCCAGCATTTT.

The J gene is TRBJ1-6, the V gene TRBV6-6; D unresolved. CDR3 length: 11 residues. The V gene lost 6 bases and the J gene lost 7 bases, with 4 bases spanning the gap. The germline V gene encodes CDR1 MNHNY and CDR2 SVGAGI (reference sequence). The CDR3 sequence: CASSTNSPLHF. In nucleotides, the CDR3 is TGTGCCAGCAGCACCAATTCACCCCTCCACTTT.

The chain employs TRBV7-3 and TRBJ2-5; TRBD2 agrees at 10 bases. The CDR3 totals 15 residues. Looked up from germline, CDR1 is SGHTA and CDR2 is FQGTGA. The junction had 8 bases not matched to a gene; V was cut back by 5 bases and J by 5 bases. The CDR3 is CASSQSGGAFETQYF. CDR3 sequence (DNA): TGTGCCAGCAGCCAAAGCGGGGGGGCATTTGAGACCCAGTACTTC.

The chain joins TRBV10-3 to TRBJ1-2; TRBD1 might be the D (5 bases). This CDR3 region has 20 residues. The germline V and J ends were trimmed by 4 bases and 0 bases, with 27 bases remaining between them. Germline CDR1 is ENHRY and CDR2 is SYGVKD. As DNA, the CDR3 is TGTGCCATCAGTGCCCTTTTGGGGGTTCAGAAAAACACAGCTAACTATGGCTACACCTTC. Residues: CAISALLGVQKNTANYGYTF.

V gene TRBV19 combines with J gene TRBJ2-1, with D possibly being TRBD1 or TRBD2 (5 bases each). Germline V gene sequence: CDR1 LNHDA, CDR2 SQIVND (reference sequence). Trimming left V 6 bases short and J 1 base short, with 19 bases between. The CDR3 consists of 17 residues. CDR3 loop: CASSKYGTGRSYNEQFF. As DNA, the CDR3 is TGTGCCAGTAGCAAGTACGGGACGGGCAGGTCCTACAATGAGCAGTTCTTC.

This clone was seen a few times. This chain uses TRBV11-1 with TRBJ1-2, with unresolved D. The length of the CDR3 is 13 residues. Deletions cut 5 bases from V and 3 bases from J, with 10 bases between. CDR1 is SGHAT, CDR2 FQDESV, per germline (reference sequence). CDR3 DNA sequence: TGTGCCAGCAGCCCCCTGAACGACTATGGCTACACCTTC. Amino acid sequence: CASSPLNDYGYTF.

The gene calls are TRBV9 and TRBJ2-1; D may be TRBD1 (6 bases). Trimming pared 0 bases from V and 8 bases from J, leaving 15 bases between. The CDR3 runs 15 residues. Germline values: CDR1 SGDLS, CDR2 YYNGEE. For the CDR3, the DNA is TGTGCCAGCAGCGTAGGTCAGGGGCCTGTCGATGAGCAGTTCTTC. The encoded protein is CASSVGQGPVDEQFF.

The chain links TRBV27 to TRBJ1-5; D remains unclear. Deletions cut 6 bases from V and 2 bases from J, with 14 bases between. Germline V gene sequence: CDR1 MNHEY, CDR2 SMNVEV (reference sequence). This CDR3 region has 15 residues. The CDR3 region has the DNA TGTGCCAGCAGCCCGACCGAACCTGGCAATCAGCCCCAGCATTTT. The encoded protein is CASSPTEPGNQPQHF.

The J gene is TRBJ2-7, the V gene TRBV4-3; TRBD2 matches 7 bases. The V and J ends lost 0 bases and 3 bases, in that order; junction bases with no gene match: 5. The germline V gene has CDR1 LGHNA and CDR2 YSLEER. The CDR3 totals 15 residues. The CDR3 sequence is CASSQEPSGGYEQYF. In nucleotides, the CDR3 is TGCGCCAGCAGCCAAGAACCTAGCGGAGGCTACGAGCAGTACTTC.

The rearrangement links TRBV11-1 to TRBJ1-4, with TRBD1 as a possible D gene (5 bases). V gave up 5 bases and J gave up 3 bases, with 10 bases separating them. The CDR3 has 14 amino acids. The germline CDR1 and CDR2 sequences are SGHAT and FQDESV (reference sequence). The CDR3 DNA reads TGTGCCAGCAGCCCGGGGACCGCTAATGAAAAACTGTTTTTT. Translation gives CASSPGTANEKLFF.

This chain joins TRBV6-4 and TRBJ2-5; a weak D match, TRBD2 (6 bases). Germline V gene data show CDR1 as MRHNA and CDR2 as SNTAGT. The CDR3 consists of 14 residues. The germline V and J ends were trimmed by 5 bases and 4 bases, with 14 bases remaining between them. The CDR3 sequence: CASSPSGGLETQYF. CDR3 in DNA: TGTGCCAGCAGTCCGTCCGGGGGACTAGAGACCCAGTACTTC.

The J gene is TRBJ2-1, the V gene TRBV5-1; D call uncertain. The CDR3 spans 12 residues. Germline V gives CDR1 SGHRS, CDR2 YFSETQ. Deletions cut 0 bases from V and 6 bases from J, with 4 bases between. In DNA form, the CDR3 reads TGCGCCAGCAGCTTGGAGATCAATGAGCAGTTCTTC. It specifies CASSLEINEQFF.

The chain uses TRBV5-6 and TRBJ2-7; D possibly corresponds to TRBD1 (6 bases). Trimming removed 2 bases at V and 2 bases at J, with 8 bases between. Per germline, CDR1 SGHDT and CDR2 YYEEEE. CDR3 length equals 13 residues. The CDR3 sequence is CASSFGQTYEQYF. CDR3 sequence (DNA): TGTGCCAGCAGCTTCGGACAGACCTACGAGCAGTACTTC.

The rearrangement links TRBV3-1 (or the pseudogene TRBV3-2) to TRBJ2-7, with 8 bases that match TRBD1. Trimming cost V 4 bases and J 3 bases; bases outside gene matches: 14. CDR3 length: 17 residues. Germline V gene sequence: CDR1 LGHDT, CDR2 YNNKEL (reference sequence). The CDR3 DNA reads TGTGCCAGCAGCCTGCGGACAGGGTACGGGACTGGCTACGAGCAGTACTTC. Its translation: CASSLRTGYGTGYEQYF.

The chain uses TRBV25-1 and TRBJ1-6; perhaps TRBD1 as D (6 bases). Germline V CDR1 and CDR2: MGHDK, SYGVNS. Trimming cost V 7 bases and J 0 bases, with 13 bases left between them. CDR3 length: 16 amino acids. CDR3: CASTPTGSSYNSPLHF. CDR3 DNA: TGTGCCAGCACCCCAACAGGGAGCTCCTATAATTCACCCCTCCACTTT.

V and J are TRBV30 and TRBJ1-5, with D hard to call. The length of the CDR3 is 13 residues. V was pared by 4 bases and J by 5 bases, with 12 bases between. CDR1 is GTSNPN, CDR2 SVGIG, per germline (reference sequence). CDR3 protein: CAWNQADHQPQHF. CDR3 sequence (DNA): TGTGCCTGGAACCAGGCAGACCATCAGCCCCAGCATTTT.

The chain has TRBV6-5 and TRBJ1-2; D possibly corresponds to TRBD1 (6 bases). Trimming took off 7 bases at V and 6 bases at J, with 21 bases between the two ends. Germline CDR1 and CDR2: MNHEY and SVGAGI. The CDR3 runs 15 residues. The CDR3 is CASNQGTRSSDGYTF. DNA for the CDR3: TGTGCCAGCAACCAGGGGACTCGATCCAGCGATGGCTACACCTTC.

J is TRBJ2-5 and V is TRBV18; D is unresolved. Germline values: CDR1 KGHSH, CDR2 LQKENI. The V end was cut by 3 bases, the J end by 1 base, with 12 bases between. CDR3 length equals 15 residues. The CDR3 nucleotides read TGTGCCAGCTCACCGAGACTGATGGCCCAAGAGACCCAGTACTTC. This encodes CASSPRLMAQETQYF.

This clone has more than one count but fewer than ten. The V call is TRBV7-9, the J call TRBJ2-7, with 8 bases aligning to TRBD1. The CDR3 consists of 14 residues. CDR1 is SEHNR and CDR2 is FQNEAQ in the germline V gene (reference sequence). After removal of 6 bases from V and 3 bases from J, the junction contained 7 bases not matched to a gene. Here the CDR3 reads CASRGQALYYEQYF. In DNA, the CDR3 is TGTGCCAGCAGGGGACAGGCCCTCTACTACGAGCAGTACTTC. Drawing the rest from reference TRBV7-9 and TRBJ2-7, the complete variable domain is DTGVSQNPRHKITKRGQNVTFRCDPISEHNRLYWYRQTLGQGPEFLTYFQNEAQLEKSRLLSDRFSAERPKGSFSTLEIQRTEQGDSAMYLCASRGQALYYEQYFGPGTRLTVT.

The rearrangement uses TRBV5-4 and TRBJ1-4, with unresolved D. From germline, CDR1 is SGHNT and CDR2 YYREEE (reference sequence). The CDR3 is 16 residues long. The V gene lost 0 bases and the J gene lost 6 bases, with 15 bases spanning the gap. This chain's CDR3 is CASSLGVGEGDEKLFF. CDR3 DNA sequence: TGTGCCAGCAGCTTGGGGGTCGGGGAAGGCGATGAAAAACTGTTTTTT.

The J gene is TRBJ2-1, the V gene TRBV14; no definite D call. V lost 4 bases and J lost 8, with 15 bases in between. Germline assignment: CDR1 SGHDN and CDR2 FVKESK. The CDR3 has 14 amino acids. The CDR3 sequence: CASSPPHPPYEQFF. CDR3 DNA sequence: TGTGCCAGCAGCCCCCCCCACCCCCCCTATGAGCAGTTCTTC.